The TCR beta chain described here comes from a study of vaccination effects on CD4 cells after COVID-19. The V and J ends lost 5 bases and 4 bases respectively, with 9 bases between them. Germline V gene sequence: CDR1 SNHLY, CDR2 FYNNEI. This CDR3 contains 14 residues. Clones were read by immunoSEQ multiplex PCR, and TCRdb kept only the in-frame ones, dropping some. Among some 77,000 clones, roughly 72% were seen once, and the ten largest hold over 4%. To note about this clone: Its target is not known.

Prior to sequencing, the ViraFEST assay stimulated PBMC with viral peptide pools, which expanded the antigen-specific CD4+ T cells. Isolating CD4+ T cells followed about 10 days of culture. The vaccine recipients had no prior SARS-CoV-2 infection, with negative nucleocapsid antibodies. For each well, some 1.9 million PBMC were cultured with about 10 IU/ml IL-2 and roughly 9.8 ug/ml peptides. IL-2 medium took the place of half the medium on both days 3 and 7. The source was CD4+ T cells from PBMCs cultured with HCoV-OC43 spike peptides, collected before COVID-19 vaccination. Subset denoted: HCoV-OC43 spike overlapping peptide pool stimulation. The TCR sequence derives from a human donor who received a COVID-19 vaccine. The chain combines TRBV2 with TRBJ2-6; perhaps TRBD1 as D (5 bases). CDR3 amino acids: CASSKGAGANVLTF. CDR3 bases: TGTGCCAGCAGTAAAGGGGCCGGGGCCAACGTCCTGACTTTC.